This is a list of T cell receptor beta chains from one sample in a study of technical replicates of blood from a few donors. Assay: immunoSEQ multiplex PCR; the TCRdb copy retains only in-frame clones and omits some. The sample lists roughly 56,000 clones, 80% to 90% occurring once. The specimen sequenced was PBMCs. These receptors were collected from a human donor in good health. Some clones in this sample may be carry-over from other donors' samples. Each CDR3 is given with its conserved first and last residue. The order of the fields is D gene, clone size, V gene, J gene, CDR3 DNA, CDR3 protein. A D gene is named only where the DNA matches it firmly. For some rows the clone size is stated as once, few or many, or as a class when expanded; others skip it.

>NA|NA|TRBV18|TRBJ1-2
TGTGCCAGCTCACCTAGTACCCCATCCCATCGGGGGATGGGAGCTTATGGCTACACCTTC
CASSPSTPSHRGMGAYGYTF
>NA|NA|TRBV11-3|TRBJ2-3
TGTGCCAGCAGCAAACGCCGGACACCAGACACAGATACGCAGTATTTT
CASSKRRTPDTDTQYF
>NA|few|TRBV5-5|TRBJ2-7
TGTGCCAGCAGCCGGACAGAAGCCTACGAGCAGTACTTC
CASSRTEAYEQYF
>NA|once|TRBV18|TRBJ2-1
TGTGCCAGCTCACCCCTCCCAGGACAGATTTCACCGGGCGGTGAGCAGTTCTTC
CASSPLPGQISPGGEQFF
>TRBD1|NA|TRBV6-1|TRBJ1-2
TGTGCCAGCAATAATTACAGGGGTGGGGACTATGGCTACACCTTC
CASNNYRGGDYGYTF
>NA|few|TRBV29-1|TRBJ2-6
TGCAGCGTTGCAGGGGAAGGGGCCAACGTCCTGACTTTC
CSVAGEGANVLTF
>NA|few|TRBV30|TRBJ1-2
TGTGCCTGGAGTGTTGAAGGGAGGGATGGCTACACCTTC
CAWSVEGRDGYTF
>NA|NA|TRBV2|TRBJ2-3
TGTGCCAGCGCCGGTTCCTTAACCAGAGGGGATACGCAGTATTTT
CASAGSLTRGDTQYF
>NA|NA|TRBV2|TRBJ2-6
TGTGCCAGCTCTAGGGGGGCCAACGTCCTGACTTTC
CASSRGANVLTF
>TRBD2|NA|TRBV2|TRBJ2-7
TGTGCCAGGACTAGCGGGAGGTCCTACGAGCAGTACTTC
CARTSGRSYEQYF
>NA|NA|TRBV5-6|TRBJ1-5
TGTGCCAGCAGCGCCCGGACACGCAATCAGCCCCAGCATTTT
CASSARTRNQPQHF
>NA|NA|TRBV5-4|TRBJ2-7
TGTGCCAGCAGGACCGCTAGCTCCTACGAGCAGTACTTC
CASRTASSYEQYF
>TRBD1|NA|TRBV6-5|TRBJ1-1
TGTGCCAGCAGTTCCGTATCACAGGGGATTGCGACTGAAGCTTTCTTT
CASSSVSQGIATEAFF
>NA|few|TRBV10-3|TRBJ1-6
TGTGCCAGCCTGGCGGGGGAGAATTCACCCCTCCACTTT
CASLAGENSPLHF
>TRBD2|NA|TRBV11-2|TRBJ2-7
TGTGCCAGCAGCTTAGAGGCGGGAGGCGCCTACGAGCAGTACTTC
CASSLEAGGAYEQYF
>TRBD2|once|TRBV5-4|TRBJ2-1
TGTGCCAGCAGCCCGAAGGAAGGGGGTCCGGGACTAGCAAATGAGCAGTTCTTC
CASSPKEGGPGLANEQFF
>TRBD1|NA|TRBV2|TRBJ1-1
TGTGCCAGCAAGCTAGGGACAGGGAACACTGAAGCTTTCTTT
CASKLGTGNTEAFF
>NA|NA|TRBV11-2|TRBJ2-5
TGTGCCAGCAGCTTCTCCCGACAGTTCCAAGAGACCCAGTACTTC
CASSFSRQFQETQYF
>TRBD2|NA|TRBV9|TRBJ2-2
TGTGCCAGCAGCGGGTTCGGGGGAGGACTAGCGGGAACCGGGGAGCTGTTTTTT
CASSGFGGGLAGTGELFF
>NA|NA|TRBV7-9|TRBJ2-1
TGTGCCAGCAGCTTAGCGTACTATAACAATGAGCAGTTCTTC
CASSLAYYNNEQFF
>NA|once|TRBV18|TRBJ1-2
TGTGCCAGCTCACTATCCAGTCCCGGGGGTGGCTACACCTTC
CASSLSSPGGGYTF
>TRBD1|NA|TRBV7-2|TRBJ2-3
TGTGCCAGCAGCCGAAACACCCGGGACAGGGGGCCGCCAGATACGCAGTATTTT
CASSRNTRDRGPPDTQYF
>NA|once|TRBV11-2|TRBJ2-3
TGTGCCAGCAGCTTTTTAGGGCAGGGCGCAGATACGCAGTATTTT
CASSFLGQGADTQYF
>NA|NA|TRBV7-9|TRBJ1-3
TGTGCCAGCAGCTTAGGGGACGGGAGTGGAAACACCATATATTTT
CASSLGDGSGNTIYF
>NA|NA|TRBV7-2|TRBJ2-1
TGTGCCAGCAGCCCCTGGACTGGATACAATGAGCAGTTCTTC
CASSPWTGYNEQFF
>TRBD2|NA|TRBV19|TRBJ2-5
TGTGCCAGTCTAGCGGGGGGGCCGGAGACCCAGTACTTC
CASLAGGPETQYF
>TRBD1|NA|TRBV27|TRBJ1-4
TGTGCCAGCAGTTTTAGGCCCCGGACAGGGAGGATTGAAAAACTGTTTTTT
CASSFRPRTGRIEKLFF
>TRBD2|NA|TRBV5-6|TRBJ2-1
TGTGCCAGCAGCTCCACGACTAGCGGGGGGAGCTCCTACAATGAGCAGTTCTTC
CASSSTTSGGSSYNEQFF
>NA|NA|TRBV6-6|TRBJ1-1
TGTGCCAGCTTCCCGCAGGGGAGATGGACTGAAGCTTTCTTT
CASFPQGRWTEAFF
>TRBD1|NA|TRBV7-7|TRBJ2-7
TGTGCCAGCAGCCAGGACAGGGAAGGTTACGAGCAGTACTTC
CASSQDREGYEQYF
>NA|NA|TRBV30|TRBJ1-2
TGTGCCTGGAGTCCGGGGGGTCGGGGTGGCTACACCTTC
CAWSPGGRGGYTF
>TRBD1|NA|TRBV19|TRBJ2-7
TGTGCCAGTTCAGAACAGGGGATTTACGAGCAGTACTTC
CASSEQGIYEQYF
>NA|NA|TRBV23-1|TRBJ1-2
TGCGCCAGCAGTCAAGCCCTGGGAGCAATCGGCTACACCTTC
CASSQALGAIGYTF
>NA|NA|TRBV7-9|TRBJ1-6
TGTGCCAGCAGCCCCGGCGGACTAAATAATTCACCCCTCCACTTT
CASSPGGLNNSPLHF
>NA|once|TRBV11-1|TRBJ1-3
TGTGCCAGCAGTTACAGAGAATCTGGAAACACCATATATTTT
CASSYRESGNTIYF
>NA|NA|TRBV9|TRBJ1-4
TGTGCCAGCAGCCCCCGGGAGGGTTATAATGAAAAACTGTTTTTT
CASSPREGYNEKLFF
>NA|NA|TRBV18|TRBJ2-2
TGTGCCAGCTCACCCCCCGGGATAGCAGGCACCGGGGAGCTGTTTTTT
CASSPPGIAGTGELFF
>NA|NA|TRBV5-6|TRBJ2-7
TGTGCCAGCAGCTTGTACCGGGCCTACGAGCAGTACTTC
CASSLYRAYEQYF
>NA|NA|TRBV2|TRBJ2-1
TGTGCCAGCCGCACCCCCGGGAGTCGAGATGAGCAGTTCTTC
CASRTPGSRDEQFF
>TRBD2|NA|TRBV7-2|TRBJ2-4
TGTGCCAGCAGCTTAGCCACTAGCGGGAGGGCCAAAAACATTCAGTACTTC
CASSLATSGRAKNIQYF
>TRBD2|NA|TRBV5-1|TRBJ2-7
TGCGCCAGCAGCTTGGTTCTAGCGGGAACGGGAGAGCAGTACTTC
CASSLVLAGTGEQYF
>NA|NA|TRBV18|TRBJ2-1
TGTGCCAGCTCACCAACCCAACCCCTCAGCCGGGGGGCTCACAATGAGCAGTTCTTC
CASSPTQPLSRGAHNEQFF
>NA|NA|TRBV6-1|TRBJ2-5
TGTGCCAACAGGGGAGGAGAAGAGACCCAGTACTTC
CANRGGEETQYF
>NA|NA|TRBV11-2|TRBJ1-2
TGTGCCAGCAGCTTAGATCGGGGTCGGGAGGGCTACACCTTC
CASSLDRGREGYTF
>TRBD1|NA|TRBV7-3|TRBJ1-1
TGTGCCAGCAGGACCCGGGACAGAGACTCGAACACTGAAGCTTTCTTT
CASRTRDRDSNTEAFF
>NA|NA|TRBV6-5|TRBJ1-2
TGTGCCAGCAGCCTCGACGGGGGGTATGGCTACACCTTC
CASSLDGGYGYTF
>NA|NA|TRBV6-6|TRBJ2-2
TGTGCCAGCATCCCTGGCAGGGTCACCGGGGAGCTGTTTTTT
CASIPGRVTGELFF
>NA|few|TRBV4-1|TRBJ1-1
TGCGCCAGCAGCCAAGGTGGGGCGCGTACTGAAGCTTTCTTT
CASSQGGARTEAFF
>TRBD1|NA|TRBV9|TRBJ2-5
TGTGCCAGCAGCGTAGGGTTCCAGGGGGTGGAGACCCAGTACTTC
CASSVGFQGVETQYF
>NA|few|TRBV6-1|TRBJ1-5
TGTGCCAGTGCCGGAGACAGGACCTATAATCAGCCCCAGCATTTT
CASAGDRTYNQPQHF
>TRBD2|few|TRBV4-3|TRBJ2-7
TGCGCCAGCAGCCGGGGACTAGCGGGATCCTACGAGCAGTACTTC
CASSRGLAGSYEQYF
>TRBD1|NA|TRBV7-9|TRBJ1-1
TGTGCCAGCAGCTTAGCAACCGGACAGGGGGCGGCTGAAGCTTTCTTT
CASSLATGQGAAEAFF
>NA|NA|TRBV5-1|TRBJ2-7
TGCGCCAGCAGCTCCGAAATAGCGACCAGGGAGCAGTACTTC
CASSSEIATREQYF
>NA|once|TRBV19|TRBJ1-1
TGTGCCAGCCGACCGATCGACAGGCCGGGTTACACTGAAGCTTTCTTT
CASRPIDRPGYTEAFF